This T cell receptor (beta chain) was recorded in a study of T cells after posttransplantation cyclophosphamide. The V gene lost 2 bases and the J gene lost 4 bases, with 15 bases spanning the gap. This CDR3 region has 15 residues. Germline V CDR1 and CDR2: SGHDT, YYEEEE. As for this clone: Its antigen is not identified.

Notes on the study in general: Skin or GI-infiltrating T cells shared few TRB sequences with blood. Recipient CMV seropositivity and CMV reactivation strongly tracked TRB clonality. Later post-transplant blood repertoires were often dominated by donor CD8+ memory clones.

TCRdb keeps only in-frame clones here, not all; method: immunoSEQ multiplex PCR. The sample yields about 47,000 clones, roughly nine tenths seen once. The sequencing sample was made of PBMCs. The rearrangement joins TRBV5-6 to TRBJ1-1; no firm D call. This receptor was obtained from a woman in her fifties or sixties in good health and a related stem cell transplant donor. This CDR3 is CASSFYSGYSTEAFF. The CDR3, as DNA: TGTGCCAGCAGCTTTTACAGTGGTTATAGCACTGAAGCTTTCTTT. Supplemented by reference TRBV5-6 and TRBJ1-1, the full variable domain reads DAGVTQSPTHLIKTRGQQVTLRCSPKSGHDTVSWYQQALGQGPQFIFQYYEEEERQRGNFPDRFSGHQFPNYSSELNVNALLLGDSALYLCASSFYSGYSTEAFFGQGTRLTVV.